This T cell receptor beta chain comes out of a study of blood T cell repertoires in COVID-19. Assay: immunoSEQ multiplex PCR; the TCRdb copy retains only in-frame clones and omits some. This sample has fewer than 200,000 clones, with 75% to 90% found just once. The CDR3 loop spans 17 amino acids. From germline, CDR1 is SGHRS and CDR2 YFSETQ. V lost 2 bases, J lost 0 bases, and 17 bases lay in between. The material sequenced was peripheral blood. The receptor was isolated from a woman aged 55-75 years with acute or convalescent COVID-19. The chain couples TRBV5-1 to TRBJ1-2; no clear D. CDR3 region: CASSFDQKEPSNYGYTF. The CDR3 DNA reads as TGCGCCAGCAGCTTTGACCAAAAGGAGCCGTCTAACTATGGCTACACCTTC.